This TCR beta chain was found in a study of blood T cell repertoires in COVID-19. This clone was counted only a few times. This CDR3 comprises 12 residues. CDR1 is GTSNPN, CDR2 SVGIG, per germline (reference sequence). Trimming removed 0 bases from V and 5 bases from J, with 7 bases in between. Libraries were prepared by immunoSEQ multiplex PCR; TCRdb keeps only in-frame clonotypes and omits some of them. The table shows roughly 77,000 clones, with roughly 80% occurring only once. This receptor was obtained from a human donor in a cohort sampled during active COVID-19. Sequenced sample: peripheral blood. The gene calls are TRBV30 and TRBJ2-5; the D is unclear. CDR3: CAWSVFRETQYF. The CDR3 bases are TGTGCCTGGAGTGTTTTTCGGGAGACCCAGTACTTC.